The 30 T cell receptor beta chains reported below all come from one sample, sequenced in a study of shared clonotypes between healthy human individuals. Measured with immunoSEQ multiplex PCR; TCRdb has only the in-frame clones, and not every one. The repertoire holds about 1,900,000 clones, approximately 94% seen once, with less than 1.5% in the top ten. Naive CD8 cells lacked CD45RO and underwent positive selection for CCR7, leaving out terminally differentiated effector memory CD45RA+ cells. Input material: naive CD8+ T cells sorted from blood. The receptors shown here come from a young man in good health.

A remark on this clone: This CDR3 is also generated by other DNA sequences in the sample. This chain uses TRBV27 with TRBJ2-7; 8 bases line up with TRBD2. The V gene's germline CDR1 is MNHEY and CDR2 SMNVEV (reference sequence). The CDR3 extends over 14 amino acids. V lost 2 bases and J lost 5; bases outside the gene matches: 5. In nucleotides, the CDR3 is TGTGCCAGCAGTTTACTTGCGGGAGGTGACGAGCAGTACTTC. This encodes CASSLLAGGDEQYF.

With respect to this clone: Relative to the germline gene, one junction end is altered; a read error may explain this. The chain has TRBV7-7 and TRBJ2-1; D is uncertain. The CDR3 length is 13 residues. Germline V gene lookup returns CDR1 SSHAT and CDR2 FNYEAQ (reference sequence). This chain's CDR3 is CASSFHYGNEQFF. In DNA, the CDR3 is TGTGCTAGCAGCTTTCATTATGGCAATGAGCAGTTCTTC.

This clone occurred once. The chain carries TRBV4-3 and TRBJ2-7; 8 nucleotides align to TRBD1. This CDR3 has 14 amino acids. Germline V gives CDR1 LGHNA, CDR2 YSLEER. Germline trimming cut 4 bases from V and 4 bases from J; bases unmatched to any gene: 6. The CDR3 coding sequence is TGCGCCAGCAGCCCGGACAGGGTAGGGTACGAGCAGTACTTC. It translates to CASSPDRVGYEQYF.

Turning to this clone: This could be a read error, since a much larger clone is one nucleotide away. The chain is built from TRBV9 and TRBJ2-7; the match to TRBD2 covers 14 bases. The junction had 3 bases not matched to a gene; V was cut back by 4 bases and J by 3 bases. CDR3 length equals 15 residues. The germline gives CDR1 SGDLS, CDR2 YYNGEE. The CDR3 sequence is CASSPGTSGGYEQYF. In DNA form, the CDR3 reads TGTGCCAGCAGCCCGGGGACTAGCGGGGGCTACGAGCAGTACTTC.

This sequence joins TRBV6-5 and TRBJ2-5; 8 nucleotides agree with TRBD2. Trimming took 3 bases from V and 5 from J; bases not matched to a gene: 8. The CDR3 consists of 15 residues. Germline CDR1 is MNHEY and CDR2 is SVGAGI. CDR3 in DNA: TGTGCCAGCAGTTATCTCGGGGGGGAGGGTGAGACCCAGTACTTC. It encodes CASSYLGGEGETQYF.

The chain recombines TRBV25-1 with TRBJ2-1; 11 bases map to TRBD2. Per germline, CDR1 MGHDK and CDR2 SYGVNS. V was pared by 4 bases and J by 4 bases, with 9 bases of the junction left unmatched. This CDR3 is built from 17 residues. As DNA, the CDR3 is TGTGCCAGCAGTGTTTCGACTAGCGGGGTGATTTACAATGAGCAGTTCTTC. This codes for CASSVSTSGVIYNEQFF.

The chain combines TRBV4-1 with TRBJ1-1; no clear D. Trimming shortened V by 4 bases and J by 0 bases, and 9 bases separated the two germline ends. CDR3 length: 14 amino acids. In germline, CDR1 is MGHRA, CDR2 YSYEKL. In DNA, the CDR3 is TGCGCCAGCAGCCCACACAATTTGAACACTGAAGCTTTCTTT. This codes for CASSPHNLNTEAFF.

V is TRBV7-6 and J is TRBJ2-7; tentatively, D is TRBD1 (5 bases). CDR1 is SGHVS and CDR2 is FNYEAQ in the germline V gene. V lost 4 bases and J lost 1, with 8 bases in between. The CDR3 totals 13 residues. The CDR3 here is CASSWGVSYEQYF. Here the CDR3 DNA reads TGTGCCAGCAGCTGGGGCGTATCCTACGAGCAGTACTTC.

On this clone itself: Within the sample, other DNA sequences also encode this same CDR3. V and J are TRBV20-1 and TRBJ2-1; tentative D call: TRBD2 (6 bases). The length of the CDR3 is 11 residues. V shed 3 bases and J shed 10 bases, with 10 bases lying between them. Germline V gives CDR1 DFQATT, CDR2 SNEGSKA (reference sequence). The CDR3 region is CSAREGPEQFF. DNA of the CDR3: TGCAGTGCTAGGGAGGGACCAGAGCAGTTCTTC.

This clone was detected once. The V gene is TRBV19, the J gene TRBJ2-3, with 8 bases identical to TRBD2. V lost 1 base to trimming and J lost 2 bases; unmatched junction nucleotides: 2. The germline V gene has CDR1 LNHDA and CDR2 SQIVND (reference sequence). CDR3 length: 15 amino acids. This CDR3 reads CASSIVAGITDTQYF. The CDR3, as DNA: TGTGCCAGTAGTATAGTAGCGGGAATCACAGATACGCAGTATTTT.

The gene calls are TRBV6-1 and TRBJ2-3, with TRBD2 as a possible D gene (5 bases). The germline gives CDR1 MNHNS, CDR2 SASEGT. V was trimmed by 6 bases and J by 2 bases, leaving 15 bases between them. This CDR3 spans 15 amino acids. In DNA, the CDR3 is TGTGCCAGCAGCCCCCTCACGGGGAACACAGATACGCAGTATTTT. This gives the protein CASSPLTGNTDTQYF.

The gene calls are TRBV11-2 and TRBJ2-3; D might be TRBD1 or TRBD2, each matching 5 bases. The germline V gene encodes CDR1 SGHAT and CDR2 FQNNGV. CDR3 length: 17 residues. Trimming pared 1 base from V and 4 bases from J, leaving 18 bases between. DNA of the CDR3: TGTGCCAGCAGCTTAGTGTTGGGGGTTCCAGAGGCAGATACGCAGTATTTT. It is translated as CASSLVLGVPEADTQYF.

CDR3: CASTPSVPYEQYF. The CDR3 DNA reads TGTGCCAGCACTCCATCGGTCCCCTACGAGCAGTACTTC. This chain joins TRBV6-6 and TRBJ2-7; D remains unclear. Germline V gene sequence: CDR1 MNHNY, CDR2 SVGAGI (reference sequence). This CDR3 comprises 13 residues. V lost 7 bases and J lost 2, with 12 bases in between.

This sequence joins TRBV7-9 and TRBJ2-5, with D perhaps TRBD1 or TRBD2 (5 bases each). Between the trimmed V and J ends, which lost 3 bases and 5 bases, there was a span of 16 bases. This CDR3 contains 15 residues. Per the germline V gene, CDR1 is SEHNR and CDR2 is FQNEAQ (reference sequence). The CDR3 DNA reads TGTGCCAGCAGCTTGGGGGTCGGCGGCCCCGAGACCCAGTACTTC. It yields the protein CASSLGVGGPETQYF.

The chain combines TRBV7-9 with TRBJ2-3; 7 positions agree with TRBD1. Germline V gene data show CDR1 as SEHNR and CDR2 as FQNEAQ (reference sequence). With 7 bases clipped from V and 0 bases from J, the junction kept 10 bases outside the gene matches. The CDR3 consists of 16 residues. CDR3 sequence (DNA): TGTGCCAGCACCTTGCCGGGGACAGCTAGCACAGATACGCAGTATTTT. It encodes CASTLPGTASTDTQYF.

V and J are TRBV4-1 and TRBJ2-1; D is perhaps TRBD2 (5 bases). The germline V gene encodes CDR1 MGHRA and CDR2 YSYEKL. V was clipped by 6 bases and J by 6 bases, with 12 bases between them. This CDR3 spans 13 amino acids. CDR3 region: CASSWPGSNEQFF. The CDR3 DNA sequence: TGCGCCAGCAGTTGGCCGGGGAGCAATGAGCAGTTCTTC.

The chain couples TRBV7-9 to TRBJ1-2; 7 nucleotides align to TRBD1. CDR1 SEHNR and CDR2 FQNEAQ come from the germline V gene (reference sequence). Unmatched junction bases numbered 3, after V lost 3 bases and J lost 2 bases. The CDR3 sequence is 14 residues long. The CDR3 protein is CASSFWDSNYGYTF. The CDR3 nucleotides read TGTGCCAGCAGCTTCTGGGACAGCAACTATGGCTACACCTTC.

The chain combines TRBV6-6 with TRBJ2-1; no firm D call. Germline values: CDR1 MNHNY, CDR2 SVGAGI (reference sequence). The CDR3 is 13 residues long. The germline V and J ends were trimmed by 4 bases and 7 bases, with 11 bases remaining between them. This chain's CDR3 is CASSSSETNEQFF. CDR3 in DNA: TGTGCCAGCAGTTCAAGCGAGACGAATGAGCAGTTCTTC.

This clone showed up just once. Here the CDR3 reads CASSPQDRARARAEAFF. In DNA form, the CDR3 reads TGTGCCAGCAGCCCTCAGGACAGGGCGAGGGCCCGGGCTGAAGCTTTCTTT. The rearrangement joins TRBV14 to TRBJ1-1; 8 bases are shared with TRBD1. Per germline, CDR1 SGHDN and CDR2 FVKESK. The CDR3 covers 17 residues. With 4 bases clipped from V and 6 bases from J, the junction kept 16 bases outside the gene matches. The whole variable domain, filled in from reference TRBV14 and TRBJ1-1, reads EAGVTQFPSHSVIEKGQTVTLRCDPISGHDNLYWYRRVMGKEIKFLLHFVKESKQDESGMPNNRFLAERTGGTYSTLKVQPAELEDSGVYFCASSPQDRARARAEAFFGQGTRLTVV.

The V gene is TRBV4-3, the J gene TRBJ2-7, with TRBD1 matching over 9 bases. Unmatched junction bases numbered 9, after V lost 4 bases and J lost 5 bases. The CDR3 runs 15 residues. Looked up from germline, CDR1 is LGHNA and CDR2 is YSLEER. CDR3 protein: CASSRNRGRGNEQYF. In nucleotides, the CDR3 is TGCGCCAGCAGCCGGAACAGGGGGCGCGGGAACGAGCAGTACTTC.

The V call is TRBV5-6, the J call TRBJ1-1; D is unresolved. The length of the CDR3 is 15 residues. Looked up from germline, CDR1 is SGHDT and CDR2 is YYEEEE. The germline V and J ends were trimmed by 1 base and 0 bases, with 10 bases remaining between them. The CDR3 nucleotides read TGTGCCAGCAGCTTGTTGGGCAGGATGAACACTGAAGCTTTCTTT. This encodes CASSLLGRMNTEAFF.

About this clone itself: This specimen includes other DNA sequences encoding the same CDR3. The rearrangement joins TRBV27 to TRBJ2-3; no reliable D call. The CDR3 length is 14 residues. The V gene's germline CDR1 is MNHEY and CDR2 SMNVEV (reference sequence). V lost 3 bases and J lost 2, with 9 bases in between. The CDR3 spells CASSLREDTDTQYF. The CDR3 nucleotides read TGTGCCAGCAGTTTGCGTGAGGACACAGATACGCAGTATTTT.

The V and J genes are TRBV7-9 and TRBJ2-1; D assignment may be TRBD1 or TRBD2 (5 bases each). Germline V CDR1 and CDR2: SEHNR, FQNEAQ (reference sequence). This CDR3 is built from 13 residues. Trimming stripped 7 bases from V and 8 bases from J, with 15 bases between. CDR3: CASTGASGDEQFF. The CDR3 nucleotides are TGTGCCAGCACCGGGGCTTCCGGTGATGAGCAGTTCTTC.

The chain has TRBV7-3 and TRBJ2-1; D gene uncertain. The CDR3 runs 16 residues. Germline CDR1 SGHTA, CDR2 FQGTGA. Trimming shortened V by 5 bases and J by 3 bases, and 17 bases separated the two germline ends. CDR3 nucleotides: TGTGCCAGCAGCCCCCTGCGTCAGGCAGACTACAATGAGCAGTTCTTC. Its protein product is CASSPLRQADYNEQFF. The variable domain in full, with the rest retrieved from reference TRBV7-3 and TRBJ2-1, is GAGVSQTPSNKVTEKGKYVELRCDPISGHTALYWYRQSLGQGPEFLIYFQGTGAADDSGLPNDRFFAVRPEGSVSTLKIQRTERGDSAVYLCASSPLRQADYNEQFFGPGTRLTVL.

This clone was counted once. The chain has TRBV7-9 and TRBJ2-3; TRBD2 aligns across 13 bases. The CDR3 loop spans 15 amino acids. J gave up 6 bases and V 4 bases, and 4 bases lay outside the gene matches. Per the germline V gene, CDR1 is SEHNR and CDR2 is FQNEAQ (reference sequence). CDR3 sequence reads: CASSSGLAGVDTQYF. Here the CDR3 DNA reads TGTGCCAGCAGCTCAGGACTAGCGGGGGTGGATACGCAGTATTTT.

This chain connects TRBV9 to TRBJ1-2; 7 bases match TRBD1. Germline CDR1 reads SGDLS; CDR2 reads YYNGEE. The CDR3 extends over 12 amino acids. Germline trimming cut 0 bases from V and 7 bases from J; bases unmatched to any gene: 0. CDR3 DNA: TGTGCCAGCAGCGTAGAGGGGGCTGGCTACACCTTC. Protein: CASSVEGAGYTF. Full variable domain (missing parts from reference TRBV9 and TRBJ1-2): DSGVTQTPKHLITATGQRVTLRCSPRSGDLSVYWYQQSLDQGLQFLIQYYNGEERAKGNILERFSAQQFPDLHSELNLSSLELGDSALYFCASSVEGAGYTFGSGTRLTVV.

The chain couples TRBV2 to TRBJ2-1; TRBD2 matches at 7 bases. From germline, CDR1 is SNHLY and CDR2 FYNNEI. The CDR3 is 11 residues long. Germline trimming cut 6 bases from V and 14 bases from J; bases unmatched to any gene: 7. Here the CDR3 reads CASRGGGSEFF. CDR3 nucleotide sequence: TGTGCCAGCAGGGGCGGCGGGAGTGAGTTCTTC.

This chain connects TRBV4-1 to TRBJ2-7, with D perhaps being TRBD1 or TRBD2 (5 bases each). CDR1 is MGHRA, CDR2 YSYEKL, per germline. Trimming shortened V by 5 bases and J by 2 bases, and 22 bases separated the two germline ends. This CDR3 region has 17 residues. The CDR3 coding sequence is TGCGCCAGCAGCTACTTGTCACAATCGGGGACGGCCTACGAGCAGTACTTC. Translated, it gives CASSYLSQSGTAYEQYF.

The chain has TRBV7-9 and TRBJ2-7; tentative D call: TRBD2 (5 bases). There are 15 residues in the CDR3. The V and J ends lost 5 bases and 5 bases respectively, with 19 bases between them. Germline assignment: CDR1 SEHNR and CDR2 FQNEAQ (reference sequence). CDR3 sequence: CASSPPVGSGNEQYF. DNA of the CDR3: TGTGCCAGCAGCCCCCCCGTCGGGTCGGGGAACGAGCAGTACTTC.

This rearrangement joins TRBV5-1 to TRBJ1-2, with D perhaps TRBD1 (6 bases). V was clipped by 2 bases and J by 8 bases, with 16 bases between them. Germline values: CDR1 SGHRS, CDR2 YFSETQ. This CDR3 is built from 14 residues. The CDR3 spells CASSFMGGAEGYTF. The CDR3 DNA sequence: TGCGCCAGCAGCTTTATGGGGGGCGCGGAGGGCTACACCTTC.